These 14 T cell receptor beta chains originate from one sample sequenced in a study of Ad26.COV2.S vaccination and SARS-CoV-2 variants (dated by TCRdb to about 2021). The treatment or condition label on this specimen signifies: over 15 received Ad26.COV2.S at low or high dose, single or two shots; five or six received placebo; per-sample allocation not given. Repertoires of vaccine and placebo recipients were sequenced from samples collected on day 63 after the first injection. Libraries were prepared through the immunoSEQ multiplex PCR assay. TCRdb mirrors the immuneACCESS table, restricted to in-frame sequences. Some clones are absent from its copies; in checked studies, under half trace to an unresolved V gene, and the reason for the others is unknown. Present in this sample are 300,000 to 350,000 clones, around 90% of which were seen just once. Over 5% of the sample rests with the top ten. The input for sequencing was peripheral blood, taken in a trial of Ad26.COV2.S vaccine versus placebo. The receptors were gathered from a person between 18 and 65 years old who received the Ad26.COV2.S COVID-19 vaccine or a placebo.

The CDR3 loop is CASSPGQQETQYF. The CDR3 coding sequence is TGTGCCAGCTCACCGGGACAACAAGAGACCCAGTACTTC. The chain joins TRBV18 to TRBJ2-5, with D possibly TRBD1 on 6 matching bases. Germline V lookup: CDR1 KGHSH, CDR2 LQKENI. The CDR3 is made up of 13 amino acids. V was shortened by 3 bases and J by 2 bases, with 7 bases between the two germline ends. Complete variable domain (other parts from reference TRBV18 and TRBJ2-5): NAGVMQNPRHLVRRRGQEARLRCSPMKGHSHVYWYRQLPEEGLKFMVYLQKENIIDESGMPKERFSAEFPKEGPSILRIQQVVRGDSAAYFCASSPGQQETQYFGPGTRLLVL.

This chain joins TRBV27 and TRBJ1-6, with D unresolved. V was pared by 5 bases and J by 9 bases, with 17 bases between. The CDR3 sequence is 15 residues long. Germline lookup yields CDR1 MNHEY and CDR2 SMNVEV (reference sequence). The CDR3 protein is CASSGTTWPGSPLHF. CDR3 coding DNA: TGTGCCAGCAGTGGTACGACATGGCCGGGTTCACCCCTCCACTTT.

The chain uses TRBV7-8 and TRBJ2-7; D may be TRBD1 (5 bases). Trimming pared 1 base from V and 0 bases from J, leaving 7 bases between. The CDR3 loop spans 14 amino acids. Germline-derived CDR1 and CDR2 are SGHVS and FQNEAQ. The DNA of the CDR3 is TGTGCCAGCAGCTTAGAGGGGATCTCCTACGAGCAGTACTTC. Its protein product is CASSLEGISYEQYF.

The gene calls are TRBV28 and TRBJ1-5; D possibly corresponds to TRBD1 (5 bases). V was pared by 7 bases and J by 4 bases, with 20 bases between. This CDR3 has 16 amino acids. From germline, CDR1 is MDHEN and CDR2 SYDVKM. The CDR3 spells CASTTLEIGGNQPQHF. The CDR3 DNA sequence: TGTGCCAGCACCACTCTCGAGATTGGGGGTAATCAGCCCCAGCATTTT.

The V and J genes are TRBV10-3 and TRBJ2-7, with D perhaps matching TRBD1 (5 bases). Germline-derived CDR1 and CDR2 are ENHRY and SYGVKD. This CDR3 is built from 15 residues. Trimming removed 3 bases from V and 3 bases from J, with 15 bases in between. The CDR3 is CAISDLEPGHYEQYF. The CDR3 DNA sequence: TGTGCCATCAGTGACCTAGAGCCAGGGCACTACGAGCAGTACTTC.

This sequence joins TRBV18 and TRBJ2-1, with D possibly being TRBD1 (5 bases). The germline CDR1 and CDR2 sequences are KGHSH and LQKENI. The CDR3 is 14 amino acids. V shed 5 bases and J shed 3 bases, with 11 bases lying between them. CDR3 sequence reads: CASSSRVIYNEQFF. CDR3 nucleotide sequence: TGTGCCAGCTCATCCAGGGTAATCTACAATGAGCAGTTCTTC.

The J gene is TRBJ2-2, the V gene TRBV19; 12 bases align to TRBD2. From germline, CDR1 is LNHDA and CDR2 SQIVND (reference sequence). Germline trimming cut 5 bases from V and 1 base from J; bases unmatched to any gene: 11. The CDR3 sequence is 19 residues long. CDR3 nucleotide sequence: TGTGCCAGTAGTCCCCATAAAATACTAGCGGGAGGGAACACCGGGGAGCTGTTTTTT. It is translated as CASSPHKILAGGNTGELFF.

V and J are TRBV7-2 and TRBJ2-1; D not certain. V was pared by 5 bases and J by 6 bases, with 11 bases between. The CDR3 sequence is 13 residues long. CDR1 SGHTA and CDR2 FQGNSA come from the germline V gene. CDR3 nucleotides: TGTGCCAGCAGCCTCCTGCTATTCAATGAGCAGTTCTTC. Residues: CASSLLLFNEQFF.

CDR3 DNA: TGTGCCAGCGGCTCAGTCTCCTACGAGCAGTACTTC. This encodes CASGSVSYEQYF. The chain has TRBV7-9 and TRBJ2-7; D unclear. The germline V gene has CDR1 SEHNR and CDR2 FQNEAQ (reference sequence). The ends were cut back, 8 bases at V and 0 bases at J, with 8 bases in the middle. The CDR3 runs to 12 residues.

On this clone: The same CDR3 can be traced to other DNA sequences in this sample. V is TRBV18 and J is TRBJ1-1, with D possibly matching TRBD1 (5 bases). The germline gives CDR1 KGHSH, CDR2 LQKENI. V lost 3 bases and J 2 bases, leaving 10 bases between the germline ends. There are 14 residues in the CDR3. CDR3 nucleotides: TGTGCCAGCTCACCCACGGGGGTAAACACTGAAGCTTTCTTT. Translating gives CASSPTGVNTEAFF.

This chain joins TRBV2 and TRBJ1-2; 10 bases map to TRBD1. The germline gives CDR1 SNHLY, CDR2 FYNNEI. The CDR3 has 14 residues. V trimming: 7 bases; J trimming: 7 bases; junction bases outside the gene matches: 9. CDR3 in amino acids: CASTPTGGSVGYTF. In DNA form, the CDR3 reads TGTGCCAGCACTCCGACAGGGGGCTCGGTTGGCTACACCTTC.

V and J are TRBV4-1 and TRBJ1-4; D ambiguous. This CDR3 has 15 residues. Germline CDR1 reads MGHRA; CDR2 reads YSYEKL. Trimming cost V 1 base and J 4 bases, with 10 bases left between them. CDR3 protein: CASSQVGSFNEKLFF. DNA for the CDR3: TGCGCCAGCAGCCAAGTGGGCAGCTTTAATGAAAAACTGTTTTTT.

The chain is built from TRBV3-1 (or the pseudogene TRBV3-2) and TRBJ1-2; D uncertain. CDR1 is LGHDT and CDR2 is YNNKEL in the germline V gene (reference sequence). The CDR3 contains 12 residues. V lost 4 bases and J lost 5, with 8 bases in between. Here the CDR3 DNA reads TGTGCCAGCAGCCTCCGACGGTATGGCTACACCTTC. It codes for CASSLRRYGYTF.

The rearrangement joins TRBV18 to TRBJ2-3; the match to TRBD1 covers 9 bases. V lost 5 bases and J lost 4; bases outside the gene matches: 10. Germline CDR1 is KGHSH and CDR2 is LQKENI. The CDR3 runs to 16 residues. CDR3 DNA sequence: TGTGCCAGCTCATTACGACCGGGACAGGGATCAGATACGCAGTATTTT. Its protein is CASSLRPGQGSDTQYF.